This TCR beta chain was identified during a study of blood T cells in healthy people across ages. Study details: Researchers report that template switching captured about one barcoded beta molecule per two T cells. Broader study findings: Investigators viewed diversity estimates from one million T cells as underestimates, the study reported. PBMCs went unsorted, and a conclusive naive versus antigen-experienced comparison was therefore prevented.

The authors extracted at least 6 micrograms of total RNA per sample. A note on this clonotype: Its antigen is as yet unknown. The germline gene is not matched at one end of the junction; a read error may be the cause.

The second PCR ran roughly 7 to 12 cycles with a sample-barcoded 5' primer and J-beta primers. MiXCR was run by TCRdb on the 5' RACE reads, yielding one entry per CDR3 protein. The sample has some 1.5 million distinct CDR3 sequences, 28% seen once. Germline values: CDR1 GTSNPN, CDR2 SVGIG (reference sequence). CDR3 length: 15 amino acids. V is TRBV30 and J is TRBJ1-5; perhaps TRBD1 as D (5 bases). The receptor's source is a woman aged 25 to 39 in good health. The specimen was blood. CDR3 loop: CAGSPGALSNQPQHF. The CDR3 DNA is TGTGCCGGGAGCCCTGGGGCTTTGAGCAATCAGCCCCAGCATTTT.